The clone carrying this T cell receptor beta chain was recorded many times. Its antigen is currently unknown. This entry is derived from a study of T-cell reconstitution after alpha-beta-depleted transplantation in children. Study-level findings and limits: Where some patients showed high TCRbeta diversity at day 60, it came from recipient T cells and thymic progenitors that had survived. A year had passed since transplant, and T-cell counts and diversity by then came mostly from newly produced T cells. Several hundred expanded graft clones reportedly were the source of alpha-beta T cells about two months after transplant.

During its preparation, the TCRbeta library received unique molecular identifiers. TCRdb recomputed calls from the PCR reads with MiXCR, one row per CDR3 protein. The sample carries about 58,000 distinct CDR3 sequences, 40% to 55% recorded once. Germline lookup yields CDR1 SGDLS and CDR2 YYNGEE. The CDR3 is 15 amino acids. Trimming left V 0 bases short and J 2 bases short, with 10 bases between. The chain has TRBV9 and TRBJ2-3, with TRBD2 as a possible D gene (5 bases). This receptor was identified in a male patient aged 10-17 years who had a stem cell transplant for acute lymphoblastic leukemia, so the T cells may come from the graft donor. The sample here was PBMCs, mostly from graft donor cells, taken 360 days after TCRalphabeta/CD19-depleted stem cell transplant. CDR3 coding DNA: TGTGCCAGCAGCGTAGCAAGCGGAGACACAGATACGCAGTATTTT. As protein: CASSVASGDTDTQYF.